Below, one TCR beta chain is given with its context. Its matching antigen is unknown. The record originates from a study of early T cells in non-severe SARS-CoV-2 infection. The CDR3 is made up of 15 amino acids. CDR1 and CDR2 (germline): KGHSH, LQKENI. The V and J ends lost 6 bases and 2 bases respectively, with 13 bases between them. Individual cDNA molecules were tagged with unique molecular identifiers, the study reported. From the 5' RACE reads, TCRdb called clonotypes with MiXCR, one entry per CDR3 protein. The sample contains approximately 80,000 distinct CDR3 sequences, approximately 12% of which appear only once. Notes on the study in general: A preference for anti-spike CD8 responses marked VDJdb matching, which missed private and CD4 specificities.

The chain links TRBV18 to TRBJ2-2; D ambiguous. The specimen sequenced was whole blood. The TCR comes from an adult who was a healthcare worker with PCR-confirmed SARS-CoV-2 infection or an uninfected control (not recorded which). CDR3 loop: CASSPALGNTGELFF. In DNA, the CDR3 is TGTGCCAGCTCGCCCGCTCTTGGAAACACCGGGGAGCTGTTTTTT. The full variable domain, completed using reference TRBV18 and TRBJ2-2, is NAGVMQNPRHLVRRRGQEARLRCSPMKGHSHVYWYRQLPEEGLKFMVYLQKENIIDESGMPKERFSAEFPKEGPSILRIQQVVRGDSAAYFCASSPALGNTGELFFGEGSRLTVL.